This TCR beta chain was captured in a study of blood T cell repertoires in COVID-19. Data came from immunoSEQ multiplex PCR; TCRdb stores just in-frame clones and leaves some out. The sample lists about 250,000 clones, about nine tenths occurring once. Between the trimmed V and J ends, which lost 5 bases and 4 bases, there was a span of 12 bases. This CDR3 comprises 15 residues. Germline CDR1 SGHTA, CDR2 FQGTGA. The sample was PBMCs or T cells enriched from blood (not recorded which). The receptor comes from a man between 40 and 49 years old who had recovered from COVID-19. The chain recombines TRBV7-3 with TRBJ2-6; no firm D call. The CDR3 region has the DNA TGTGCCAGCAGCCTAAGTCCCTCCGGGGCCAACGTCCTGACTTTC. It translates to CASSLSPSGANVLTF.